This T cell receptor beta chain was recorded in a study of regulatory T cells in long-lasting Graves disease. Study outcomes and limitations: Less diverse TCR repertoires were seen in persistent Graves' patients than in newly diagnosed ones.

Time point described: persistent/refractory GD, antithyroid drugs over 5 years with positive TRAb. TCR sequences were obtained from RNA taken from PBMCs. Investigators report Graves' disease was diagnosed under American Thyroid Association guidelines. This clonotype was detected ten times or more. No antigen is known for it. To make TCR beta libraries, researchers used iRepertoire HTBI primers and Arm-PCR of CDR3 regions. Authors' analysis steps: Detected in the samples were just over 60 TRBV and over 11 TRBJ segments. A single record per CDR3 protein comes from TCRdb applying MiXCR to the multiplex PCR reads. The V and J calls come from TCRdb's annotation, not from the publication. The profile shows roughly 700,000 distinct CDR3 sequences, 25% to 35% of them singletons. The receptor was derived from a female donor with Graves disease. The sequenced sample was peripheral blood mononuclear cells (PBMCs), obtained when the disease was refractory, from a patient treated with antithyroid drugs.

The CDR3 sequence is CASSLGWGATSYEQYF. The CDR3 DNA sequence: TGTGCCAGCAGCTTAGGGTGGGGCGCTACCTCCTACGAGCAGTACTTC. The chain recombines TRBV7-2 with TRBJ2-7, with a tentative D call TRBD1 (5 bases). CDR1 and CDR2 from the germline V gene are SGHTA and FQGNSA. V dropped 1 base and J dropped 0 bases, with 13 bases sitting between them. The CDR3 extends over 16 amino acids.